These T cell receptor beta chains were read from a single sample in a study of patients and donors after allogeneic stem cell transplantation. TCRdb fed the RT-PCR reads into MiXCR, producing one record per CDR3 protein. The table includes roughly 880,000 distinct CDR3 sequences, roughly 17% detected once. Sequenced sample: blood, either unsorted or a sorted T cell fraction (not recorded which). Receptors were obtained from a human donor who was either an allogeneic HSCT recipient or a stem cell or donor lymphocyte infusion donor (not recorded which). It is not recorded whose cells these are; they may come from a transplant donor. Each CDR3 is given with its conserved first and last residue. The D gene is left open where the match is weak. Some rows have no size entry. The others give once, few or many, or a class for an expanded clone.

clone size	V gene	J gene	D gene	CDR3 protein	CDR3 DNA
NA	TRBV3-1	TRBJ2-1	TRBD2	CASSKFSGGAGNEQFF	TGTGCCAGCAGCAAGTTTAGCGGGGGGGCAGGCAATGAGCAGTTCTTC
NA	TRBV15	TRBJ2-7	TRBD1	CATSSAGTGVNEQYF	TGTGCCACCAGCAGTGCCGGGACAGGGGTAAACGAGCAGTACTTC
few	TRBV5-1	TRBJ2-7	NA	CASSLLLSSYEQYF	TGCGCCAGCAGCTTGCTCCTGAGCTCCTACGAGCAGTACTTC
NA	TRBV11-3	TRBJ2-1	TRBD1	CASSFQQGGNEQFF	TGTGCCAGCAGCTTTCAACAGGGGGGCAATGAGCAGTTCTTC
NA	TRBV21-1	TRBJ2-1	NA	CATPPGSHNEQFF	TGTGCCACCCCCCCCGGCAGCCACAATGAGCAGTTCTTC
few	TRBV5-1	TRBJ1-2	TRBD1	CASSLARQGVANYGYTF	TGCGCCAGCAGCTTGGCCCGGCAGGGGGTAGCTAACTATGGCTACACCTTC
few	TRBV6-6	TRBJ2-5	NA	CASRQGVRETQYF	TGTGCCAGCAGGCAGGGCGTACGAGAGACCCAGTACTTC
few	TRBV5-1	TRBJ2-7	TRBD2	CASSLTSGGLGSYEQYF	TGCGCCAGCAGCTTGACTAGCGGGGGCCTTGGATCCTACGAGCAGTACTTC
few	TRBV24-1	TRBJ2-7	TRBD2	CATSDLRTSGRDEQYF	TGTGCCACCAGTGATTTGAGGACTAGCGGGAGAGACGAGCAGTACTTC
few	TRBV5-1	TRBJ1-4	NA	CASSLSPGGEKLFF	TGCGCCAGCAGCTTGTCGCCCGGGGGGGAAAAACTGTTTTTT
NA	TRBV25-1	TRBJ1-6	NA	CASKESSYNSPLHF	TGTGCCAGCAAGGAGAGCTCCTATAATTCACCCCTCCACTTT
few	TRBV6-5	TRBJ1-2	NA	CASSYKVVNYGYTF	TGTGCCAGCAGTTATAAAGTGGTTAACTATGGCTACACCTTC
NA	TRBV24-1	TRBJ2-5	NA	CATSDYETQYF	TGTGCCACCAGTGATTACGAGACCCAGTACTTC
NA	TRBV6-5	TRBJ2-7	TRBD1	CAARQGSYEQYF	TGTGCCGCCCGACAGGGCAGCTACGAGCAGTACTTC
once	TRBV6-1	TRBJ2-5	NA	CASSPLTGIQETQYF	TGTGCCAGCAGTCCCCTGACAGGCATCCAAGAGACCCAGTACTTC
few	TRBV30	TRBJ2-1	NA	CAWREFNEQFF	TGTGCCTGGAGGGAATTCAATGAGCAGTTCTTC
NA	TRBV9	TRBJ2-1	NA	CASSVGGHEQFF	TGTGCCAGCAGCGTAGGGGGGCACGAGCAGTTCTTC
many	TRBV6-5	TRBJ1-6	NA	CASSYSMGVMNSPLHF	TGTGCCAGCAGTTACTCGATGGGGGTTATGAATTCACCCCTCCACTTT
NA	TRBV9	TRBJ1-4	NA	CASSAFKQGGEGKLFF	TGTGCCAGCAGCGCTTTCAAACAGGGCGGCGAGGGAAAACTGTTTTTT
few	TRBV29-1	TRBJ1-1	TRBD1	CSVVGGDRTEAFF	TGCAGCGTTGTAGGGGGCGATCGTACTGAAGCTTTCTTT
many	TRBV12-3/TRBV12-4	TRBJ2-1	TRBD2	CASIKRESSYNEQFF	TGTGCCAGCATCAAGCGGGAGAGCTCCTACAATGAGCAGTTCTTC
few	TRBV7-2	TRBJ2-7	NA	CASSLALGTYEQYF	TGTGCCAGCAGCTTAGCGTTGGGTACCTACGAGCAGTACTTC
NA	TRBV2	TRBJ2-7	NA	CASTGAWGANSYYEQYF	TGTGCCAGCACCGGGGCTTGGGGGGCAAACTCTTACTACGAGCAGTACTTC
many	TRBV24-1	TRBJ2-7	TRBD2	CATSDSGLAGDYEQYF	TGTGCCACCAGTGATTCAGGACTAGCCGGGGACTACGAGCAGTACTTC
NA	TRBV4-2	TRBJ1-2	NA	CASSQEGSYPGVGYTF	TGTGCCAGCAGCCAAGAAGGTTCGTACCCCGGGGTCGGCTACACCTTC
few	TRBV20-1	TRBJ2-1	NA	CSARAPGLSGNEQFF	TGCAGTGCTAGGGCCCCGGGCCTCAGCGGAAATGAGCAGTTCTTC
many	TRBV4-3	TRBJ2-5	NA	CASSQDRIETQYF	TGCGCCAGCAGCCAAGATCGGATAGAAACCCAGTACTTC
many	TRBV5-1	TRBJ1-6	TRBD1	CASSLGQAGGGSPLHF	TGCGCCAGCAGCCTCGGACAGGCAGGCGGGGGATCACCCCTCCACTTT
few	TRBV11-2	TRBJ2-1	TRBD2	CASSQLAGGIYEQFF	TGTGCCAGCAGCCAACTAGCGGGAGGAATTTATGAGCAGTTCTTC